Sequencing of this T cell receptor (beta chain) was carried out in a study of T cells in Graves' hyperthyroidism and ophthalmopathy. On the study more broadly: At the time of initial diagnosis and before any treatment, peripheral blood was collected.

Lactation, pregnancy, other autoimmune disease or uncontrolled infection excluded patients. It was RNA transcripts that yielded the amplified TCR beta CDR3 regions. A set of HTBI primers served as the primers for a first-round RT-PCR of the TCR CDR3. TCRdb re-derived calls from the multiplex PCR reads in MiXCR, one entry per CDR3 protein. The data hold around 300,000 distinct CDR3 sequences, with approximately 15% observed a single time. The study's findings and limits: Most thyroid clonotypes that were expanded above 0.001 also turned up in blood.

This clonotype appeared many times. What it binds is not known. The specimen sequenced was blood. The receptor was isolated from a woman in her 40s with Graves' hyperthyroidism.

The CDR3 DNA follows: TGTGCCAGCAGCAGGACACAGCTCAATATACCCTATGGCTACACCTTC. Its protein is CASSRTQLNIPYGYTF. The chain has TRBV2 and TRBJ1-2; perhaps TRBD1 as D (5 bases). Germline-derived CDR1 and CDR2 are SNHLY and FYNNEI. The CDR3 runs to 16 residues. Trimming took 6 bases from V and 4 from J, leaving 21 bases between them. The entire variable domain, with the rest obtained from reference TRBV2 and TRBJ1-2, is as follows: EPEVTQTPSHQVTQMGQEVILRCVPISNHLYFYWYRQILGQKVEFLVSFYNNEISEKSEIFDDQFSVERPDGSNFTLKIRSTKLEDSAMYFCASSRTQLNIPYGYTFGSGTRLTVV.